This T cell receptor beta chain is drawn from a study of blood T cell repertoires in COVID-19. Study-level background: Collection of acute and convalescent COVID-19 samples took place in the United States, Italy and Spain. The analysed material was cDNA or gDNA that came from T cells, B-cell-depleted T cells, or PBMCs.

V shed 0 bases, J shed 3 bases, and the junction held 10 bases outside the gene matches. This CDR3 has 17 amino acids. CDR1 and CDR2 (germline): MGHDK, SYGVNS. Authors' methods: Scientists estimated how many nucleated cells there were by amplifying reference gene primers. The assay was immunoSEQ multiplex PCR, and TCRdb's table has in-frame clones only and misses some. That table is the source of V, J and clone size, and D and trimming were worked out from the DNA. The sample has 110,000 to 150,000 clones, 60% to 85% seen once. The chain couples TRBV25-1 to TRBJ2-5, with TRBD2 matching over 7 bases. Sequencing was done on a sample of peripheral blood. The receptor's source is a woman aged 55-70 years with acute or convalescent COVID-19. In DNA form, the CDR3 reads TGTGCCAGCAGTGAATATATTCAGGGTCTAGCGGAAGAGACCCAGTACTTC. This gives the protein CASSEYIQGLAEETQYF.